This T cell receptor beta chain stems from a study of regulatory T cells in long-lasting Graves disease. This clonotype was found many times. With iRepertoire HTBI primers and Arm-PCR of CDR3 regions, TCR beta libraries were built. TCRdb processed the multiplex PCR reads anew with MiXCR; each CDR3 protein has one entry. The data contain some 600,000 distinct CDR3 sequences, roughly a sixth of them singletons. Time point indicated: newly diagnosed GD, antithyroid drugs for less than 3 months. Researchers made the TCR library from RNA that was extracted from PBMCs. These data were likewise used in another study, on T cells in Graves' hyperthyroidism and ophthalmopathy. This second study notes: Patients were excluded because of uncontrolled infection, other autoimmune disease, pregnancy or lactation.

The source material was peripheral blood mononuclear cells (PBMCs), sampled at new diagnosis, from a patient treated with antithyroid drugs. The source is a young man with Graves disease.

CDR3 DNA sequence: TGCGCCAGCAGCTTACAGGACGGAAACACTGAAGCTTTCTTT. This codes for CASSLQDGNTEAFF. The rearrangement uses TRBV5-1 and TRBJ1-1; D possibly corresponds to TRBD1 (5 bases). With 2 bases removed from V and 2 bases from J, the gap between germline ends came to 10 bases. CDR1 is SGHRS and CDR2 is YFSETQ in the germline V gene. The length of the CDR3 is 14 residues.